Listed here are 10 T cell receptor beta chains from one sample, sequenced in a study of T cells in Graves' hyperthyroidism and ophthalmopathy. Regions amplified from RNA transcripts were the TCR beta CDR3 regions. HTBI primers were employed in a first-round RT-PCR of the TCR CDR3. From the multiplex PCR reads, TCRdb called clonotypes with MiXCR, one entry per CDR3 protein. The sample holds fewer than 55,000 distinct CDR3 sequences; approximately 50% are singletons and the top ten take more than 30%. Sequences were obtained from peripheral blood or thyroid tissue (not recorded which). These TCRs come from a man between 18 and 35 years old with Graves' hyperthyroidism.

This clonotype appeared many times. The DNA of the CDR3 is TGCAGTGCCCCGGGACAGGGGGCCGCTGAAGCTTTCTTT. Its translation is CSAPGQGAAEAFF. The chain couples TRBV20-1 to TRBJ1-1; 12 bases agree with TRBD1. After removal of 6 bases from V and 6 bases from J, the junction contained 5 bases not matched to a gene. CDR1 DFQATT and CDR2 SNEGSKA come from the germline V gene (reference sequence). The CDR3 sequence is 13 residues long.

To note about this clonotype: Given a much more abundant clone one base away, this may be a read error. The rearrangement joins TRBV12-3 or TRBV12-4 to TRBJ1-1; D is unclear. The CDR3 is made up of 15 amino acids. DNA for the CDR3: TGTGCCATCAGTTATAATATGGCGGTGAACACTGAAGCTTTCTTT. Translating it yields CAISYNMAVNTEAFF.

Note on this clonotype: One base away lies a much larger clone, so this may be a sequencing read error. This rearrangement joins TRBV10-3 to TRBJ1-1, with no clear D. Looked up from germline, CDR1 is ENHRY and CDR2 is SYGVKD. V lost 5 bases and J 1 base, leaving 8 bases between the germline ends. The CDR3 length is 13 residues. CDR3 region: CAISFRQNTEAFF. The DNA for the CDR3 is TGTGCCATCAGTTTCAGGCAGAACACTGAAGCTTTCTTT.

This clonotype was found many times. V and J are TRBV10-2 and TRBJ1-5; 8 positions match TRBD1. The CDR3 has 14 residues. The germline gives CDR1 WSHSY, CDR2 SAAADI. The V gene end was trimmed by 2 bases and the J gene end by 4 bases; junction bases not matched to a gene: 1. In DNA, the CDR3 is TGCGCCAGCAGTGAGGACAGGGGTAATCAGCCCCAGCATTTT. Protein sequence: CASSEDRGNQPQHF.

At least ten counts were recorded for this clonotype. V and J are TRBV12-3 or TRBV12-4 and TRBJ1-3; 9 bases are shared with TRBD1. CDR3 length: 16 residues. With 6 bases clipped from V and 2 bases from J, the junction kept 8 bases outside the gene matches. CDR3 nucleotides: TGTGCCAGCAGGCCGGGACAGGGTAACCCTGGAAACACCATATATTTT. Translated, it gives CASRPGQGNPGNTIYF.

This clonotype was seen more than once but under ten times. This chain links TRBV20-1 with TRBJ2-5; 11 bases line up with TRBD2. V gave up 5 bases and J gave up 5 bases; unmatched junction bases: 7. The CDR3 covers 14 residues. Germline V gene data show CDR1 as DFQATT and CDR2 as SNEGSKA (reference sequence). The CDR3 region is CSAGTSGGGETQYF. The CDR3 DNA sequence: TGCAGTGCTGGAACTAGCGGGGGTGGGGAGACCCAGTACTTC.

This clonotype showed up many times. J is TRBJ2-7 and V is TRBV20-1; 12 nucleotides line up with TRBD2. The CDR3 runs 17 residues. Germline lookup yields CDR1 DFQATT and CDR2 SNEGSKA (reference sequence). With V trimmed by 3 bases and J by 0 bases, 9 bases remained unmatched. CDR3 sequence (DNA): TGCAGTGCTAGGCCACTAGCGGGAGGTTATTCCTCCTACGAGCAGTACTTC. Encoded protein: CSARPLAGGYSSYEQYF.

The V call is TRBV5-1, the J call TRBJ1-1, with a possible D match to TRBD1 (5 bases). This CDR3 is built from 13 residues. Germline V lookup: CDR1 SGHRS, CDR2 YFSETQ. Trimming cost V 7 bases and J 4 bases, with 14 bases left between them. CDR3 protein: CASLNQGGTEAFF. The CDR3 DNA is TGCGCCAGCCTGAATCAGGGCGGCACTGAAGCTTTCTTT.

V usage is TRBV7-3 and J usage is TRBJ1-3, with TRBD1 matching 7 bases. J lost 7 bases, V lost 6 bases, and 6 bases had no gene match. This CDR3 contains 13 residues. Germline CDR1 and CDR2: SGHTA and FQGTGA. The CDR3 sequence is CASRRQGLNTIYF. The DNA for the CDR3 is TGTGCCAGCAGGAGACAGGGATTGAACACCATATATTTT.

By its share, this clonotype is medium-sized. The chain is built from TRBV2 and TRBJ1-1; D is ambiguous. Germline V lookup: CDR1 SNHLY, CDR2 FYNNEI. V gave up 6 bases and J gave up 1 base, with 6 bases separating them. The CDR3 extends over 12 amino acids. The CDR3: CASRKGNTEAFF. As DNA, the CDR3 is TGTGCCAGCAGAAAGGGGAACACTGAAGCTTTCTTT.